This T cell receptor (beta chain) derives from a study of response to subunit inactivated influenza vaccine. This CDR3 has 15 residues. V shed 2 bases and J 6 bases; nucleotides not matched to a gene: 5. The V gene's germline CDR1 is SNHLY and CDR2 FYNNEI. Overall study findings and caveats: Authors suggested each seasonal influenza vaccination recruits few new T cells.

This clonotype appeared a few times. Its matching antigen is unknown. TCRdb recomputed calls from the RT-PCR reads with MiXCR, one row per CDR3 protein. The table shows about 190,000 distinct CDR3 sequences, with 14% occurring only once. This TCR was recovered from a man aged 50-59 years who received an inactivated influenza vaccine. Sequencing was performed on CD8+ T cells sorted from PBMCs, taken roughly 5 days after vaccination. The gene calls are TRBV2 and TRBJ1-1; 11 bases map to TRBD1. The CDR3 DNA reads TGTGCCAGCAGTGAATGGGGACAGGGGGGTTCTGAAGCTTTCTTT. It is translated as CASSEWGQGGSEAFF.